The 20 T cell receptor beta chains below were found in one sample sequenced in a study of blood T cell repertoires in COVID-19. Method: immunoSEQ multiplex PCR; TCRdb's copy keeps in-frame clones and lacks some. The sample has over 200,000 clones, around 84% seen once. The sample consisted of peripheral blood. These receptors originate from a woman at least 80 years old with active or convalescent COVID-19.

CDR3 sequence reads: CASSSTGAATEAFF. CDR3 nucleotide sequence: TGCGCCAGCAGCTCCACAGGGGCGGCCACTGAAGCTTTCTTT. The chain links TRBV5-1 to TRBJ1-1; 7 bases are a match to TRBD1. Germline CDR1 and CDR2: SGHRS and YFSETQ. The CDR3 is 14 residues long. Unmatched junction bases numbered 6, after V lost 3 bases and J lost 4 bases.

The chain recombines TRBV11-2 with TRBJ2-7; TRBD1 matches 8 bases. CDR1 SGHAT and CDR2 FQNNGV come from the germline V gene. Trimming took 1 base from V and 5 from J; bases not matched to a gene: 13. This CDR3 region has 17 residues. The CDR3 spells CASSLGGTGGAKNEQYF. The DNA for the CDR3 is TGTGCCAGCAGCTTAGGGGGAACAGGGGGAGCCAAGAACGAGCAGTACTTC.

This clone was detected only once. The chain joins TRBV5-8 to TRBJ1-5; D may be TRBD1 (6 bases). From germline, CDR1 is SGHTS and CDR2 YDEGEE. Trimming cost V 4 bases and J 1 base, with 15 bases left between them. This CDR3 contains 16 residues. For the CDR3, the DNA is TGTGCCAGCAGCCCCTTTGGCACAGGGAGCAATCAGCCCCAGCATTTT. Translated, it gives CASSPFGTGSNQPQHF.

This clone has at least ten counts. This chain joins TRBV3-1 (or the pseudogene TRBV3-2) and TRBJ1-1; D is undetermined. The CDR3 has 14 amino acids. V was clipped by 7 bases and J by 8 bases, with 20 bases between them. Looked up from germline, CDR1 is LGHDT and CDR2 is YNNKEL (reference sequence). The CDR3 coding sequence is TGTGCCAGCATCCCTGGGTTTGAAGGAGGCGAAGCTTTCTTT. Translating gives CASIPGFEGGEAFF.

The genes are TRBV18 and TRBJ2-1; 9 positions match TRBD1. The CDR3 totals 15 residues. Looked up from germline, CDR1 is KGHSH and CDR2 is LQKENI. Trimming removed 1 base from V and 9 bases from J; junction bases left unmatched: 7. The CDR3 protein is CASSPRTGAAGEQFF. The CDR3 DNA is TGTGCCAGCTCACCACGGACAGGGGCGGCGGGTGAGCAGTTCTTC.

This clone has just a few counts. The chain couples TRBV19 to TRBJ1-6; D is undetermined. The germline CDR1 and CDR2 sequences are LNHDA and SQIVND (reference sequence). V lost 2 bases and J 8 bases, leaving 7 bases between the germline ends. The CDR3 is 13 amino acids. In DNA, the CDR3 is TGTGCCAGTAGTATAAGCGGGGATTCACCCCTCCACTTT. This encodes CASSISGDSPLHF.

This chain uses TRBV27 with TRBJ2-5; D unclear. The CDR3 is made up of 14 amino acids. Deletions cut 6 bases from V and 5 bases from J, with 16 bases between. Germline values: CDR1 MNHEY, CDR2 SMNVEV (reference sequence). CDR3 residues: CASSPRLGQETQYF. CDR3 nucleotide sequence: TGTGCCAGCAGCCCAAGGCTAGGTCAGGAGACCCAGTACTTC.

J is TRBJ1-2 and V is TRBV27; 7 bases are a match to TRBD1. Germline CDR1 MNHEY, CDR2 SMNVEV (reference sequence). The CDR3 extends over 14 amino acids. Losses at the gene ends were 6 bases for V and 7 bases for J; bases not matched to a gene: 11. The CDR3 nucleotides are TGTGCCAGCAGCCCCAGACAGGGTAATTCTGGCTACACCTTC. Translating it yields CASSPRQGNSGYTF.

V and J are TRBV7-3 and TRBJ2-1; 12 nucleotides match TRBD2. CDR3 length equals 15 residues. Germline V gene lookup returns CDR1 SGHTA and CDR2 FQGTGA. V gave up 5 bases and J gave up 3 bases; unmatched junction bases: 2. The CDR3 here is CASSPSGGVYNEQFF. CDR3 DNA sequence: TGTGCCAGCAGCCCTAGCGGGGGGGTCTACAATGAGCAGTTCTTC. Supplemented by reference TRBV7-3 and TRBJ2-1, the full variable domain reads GAGVSQTPSNKVTEKGKYVELRCDPISGHTALYWYRQSLGQGPEFLIYFQGTGAADDSGLPNDRFFAVRPEGSVSTLKIQRTERGDSAVYLCASSPSGGVYNEQFFGPGTRLTVL.

This sequence joins TRBV7-2 and TRBJ2-1; no firm D call. The CDR3 has 14 residues. V lost 7 bases and J lost 2, with 12 bases in between. Germline values: CDR1 SGHTA, CDR2 FQGNSA. This CDR3 reads CASKISGTYNEQFF. CDR3 DNA: TGTGCCAGCAAAATCTCAGGAACCTACAATGAGCAGTTCTTC.

The chain is built from TRBV9 and TRBJ1-6; 7 bases match TRBD1. The V segment lost 3 bases and the J segment 7 bases; nucleotides outside the gene matches: 7. The CDR3 covers 15 residues. Germline lookup yields CDR1 SGDLS and CDR2 YYNGEE. The CDR3 DNA sequence: TGTGCCAGCAGCGCCGGACAGGCGCTAAATTCACCCCTCCACTTT. This sequence encodes CASSAGQALNSPLHF.

This rearrangement joins TRBV12-3 or TRBV12-4 to TRBJ1-1, with unresolved D. Trimming cost V 7 bases and J 4 bases, with 13 bases left between them. The CDR3 is made up of 13 amino acids. CDR3 coding DNA: TGTGCCAGCACCCACTCTGAGGGCACTGAAGCTTTCTTT. Its translation is CASTHSEGTEAFF.

The V call is TRBV14, the J call TRBJ2-7; D gene uncertain. The V end lost 1 base, the J end lost 3 bases, and 13 bases lay between the germline ends. The CDR3 totals 15 residues. Germline-derived CDR1 and CDR2 are SGHDN and FVKESK. The CDR3 region has the DNA TGTGCCAGCAGCCAAGTAACCAGTACATTCTACGAGCAGTACTTC. Its protein is CASSQVTSTFYEQYF.

V gene TRBV28 combines with J gene TRBJ2-6, with D possibly TRBD1 on 6 matching bases. CDR1 and CDR2 (germline): MDHEN, SYDVKM. This CDR3 spans 14 amino acids. Trimming cost V 6 bases and J 3 bases, with 9 bases left between them. This chain's CDR3 is CASRTGYGANVLTF. The DNA for the CDR3 is TGTGCCAGCAGAACAGGGTATGGGGCCAACGTCCTGACTTTC.

There are a few counts of this clone. This chain connects TRBV6-5 to TRBJ2-1; the match to TRBD2 covers 13 bases. After removal of 6 bases from V and 5 bases from J, the junction contained 4 bases not matched to a gene. Per the germline V gene, CDR1 is MNHEY and CDR2 is SVGAGI. This CDR3 comprises 15 residues. The CDR3 loop reads CASRPGLAGDNEQFF. CDR3 nucleotide sequence: TGTGCCAGCAGGCCCGGACTAGCGGGGGACAATGAGCAGTTCTTC.

The chain recombines TRBV5-1 with TRBJ2-1; 8 bases line up with TRBD1. Germline CDR1 reads SGHRS; CDR2 reads YFSETQ. The J segment lost 7 bases and the V segment lost 0 bases, leaving 3 bases of the junction unmatched. The CDR3 is 14 residues long. CDR3 residues: CASSLGTGSNEQFF. In nucleotides, the CDR3 is TGCGCCAGCAGCTTGGGGACAGGGTCAAATGAGCAGTTCTTC.

This chain joins TRBV5-5 and TRBJ1-2; 10 nucleotides match TRBD1. Per the germline V gene, CDR1 is SGHKS and CDR2 is YYEKEE (reference sequence). V trimming: 2 bases; J trimming: 5 bases; junction bases outside the gene matches: 9. The CDR3 is 16 amino acids. In DNA, the CDR3 is TGTGCCAGCAGCTTTCTAGGGACAGGGGATTGGTATGGCTACACCTTC. Protein sequence: CASSFLGTGDWYGYTF.

This clone was seen once. This rearrangement joins TRBV18 to TRBJ1-1; the D gene is possibly TRBD1 (6 bases). CDR3 length: 15 amino acids. Per the germline V gene, CDR1 is KGHSH and CDR2 is LQKENI. V dropped 3 bases and J dropped 0 bases, with 11 bases sitting between them. Here the CDR3 reads CASSPAQGLNTEAFF. In DNA, the CDR3 is TGTGCCAGCTCACCGGCACAGGGACTGAACACTGAAGCTTTCTTT.

The chain joins TRBV11-2 to TRBJ1-2, with D possibly TRBD1 on 6 matching bases. This CDR3 comprises 16 residues. Germline V lookup: CDR1 SGHAT, CDR2 FQNNGV. Trimming took off 3 bases at V and 0 bases at J, with 14 bases between the two ends. CDR3 region: CASSFPRGESNYGYTF. The DNA for the CDR3 is TGTGCCAGCAGCTTCCCCAGGGGAGAGTCTAACTATGGCTACACCTTC. Full variable domain (missing parts from reference TRBV11-2 and TRBJ1-2): EAGVAQSPRYKIIEKRQSVAFWCNPISGHATLYWYQQILGQGPKLLIQFQNNGVVDDSQLPKDRFSAERLKGVDSTLKIQPAKLEDSAVYLCASSFPRGESNYGYTFGSGTRLTVV.

This chain joins TRBV5-4 and TRBJ2-7, with TRBD2 matching over 7 bases. The V gene's germline CDR1 is SGHNT and CDR2 YYREEE (reference sequence). The CDR3 has 15 amino acids. V lost 0 bases, J lost 2 bases, and 5 bases stayed unmatched. DNA of the CDR3: TGTGCCAGCAGCTTGGGGCTCGCGGGGGCCTACGAGCAGTACTTC. Amino acid sequence: CASSLGLAGAYEQYF.